Listed below are T cell receptor beta chains from one sample, sequenced in a study of CD8+ T cells in alopecia areata. Generated by immunoSEQ multiplex PCR, the TCRdb table keeps only in-frame clones and is missing some. This table has roughly 200,000 clones, about three fifths appearing once. The sequences come from CD4+ T cells sorted from blood, collected at week 4, from a patient treated with tofacitinib. The receptors here all came from a human donor with alopecia areata. Both conserved end residues are part of each CDR3. A D gene is named only where the DNA matches it firmly. The size of a clone is reported for some rows only, either as once, few or many, or as a class for expanded clones.

J gene | clone size | D gene | V gene | CDR3 protein | CDR3 DNA
TRBJ2-3 | . | . | TRBV15 | CATSLDTHTDTQYF | TGTGCCACCAGCCTCGACACACACACAGATACGCAGTATTTT
TRBJ2-5 | . | . | TRBV28 | CASREGPLETQYF | TGTGCCAGCAGGGAGGGACCCCTAGAGACCCAGTACTTC
TRBJ1-2 | . | TRBD1 | TRBV29-1 | CSDRPRGPAYGYTF | TGCAGCGACCGCCCCAGGGGGCCGGCCTATGGCTACACCTTC
TRBJ2-1 | few | . | TRBV28 | CASSEGYNEQFF | TGTGCCAGCAGTGAGGGATACAATGAGCAGTTCTTC
TRBJ2-1 | . | . | TRBV7-6 | CASSLGSYNEQFF | TGTGCCAGCAGCTTAGGGTCCTACAATGAGCAGTTCTTC
TRBJ1-2 | . | . | TRBV2 | CASSRDLGGYTF | TGTGCCAGCAGCCGGGATCTGGGAGGCTACACCTTC
TRBJ1-1 | . | . | TRBV7-9 | CASSLDGGRTEAFF | TGTGCCAGCAGCTTAGATGGAGGACGCACTGAAGCTTTCTTT
TRBJ2-1 | . | . | TRBV7-3 | CASSPAPNNEQFF | TGTGCCAGCAGCCCCGCGCCTAACAATGAGCAGTTCTTC
TRBJ2-3 | . | TRBD2 | TRBV30 | CAWSVTGGGTDTQYF | TGTGCCTGGAGTGTAACCGGGGGGGGTACAGATACGCAGTATTTT
TRBJ2-1 | . | . | TRBV14 | CASSQVRQLSEQFF | TGTGCCAGCAGCCAAGTTAGACAGCTGAGTGAGCAGTTCTTC
TRBJ1-5 | few | . | TRBV28 | CASSFFGREKNQPQHF | TGTGCCAGCAGTTTCTTTGGCAGGGAAAAAAATCAGCCCCAGCATTTT
TRBJ2-1 | few | TRBD1 | TRBV10-3 | CAIRGTAGGSVDEQFF | TGTGCCATCAGAGGGACAGCAGGGGGAAGTGTAGATGAGCAGTTCTTC
TRBJ1-4 | . | TRBD1 | TRBV30 | CAWSTDRAREKLFF | TGTGCCTGGAGTACGGACAGGGCGAGGGAAAAACTGTTTTTT
TRBJ1-2 | . | . | TRBV6-5 | CASRAGAVGGYTF | TGTGCCAGCAGGGCAGGGGCTGTCGGTGGCTACACCTTC
TRBJ2-5 | once | . | TRBV2 | CASSSSETQYF | TGTGCCAGCAGCAGCTCCGAGACCCAGTACTTC
TRBJ2-4 | . | . | TRBV4-2 | CASSQEWRLAKNIQYF | TGTGCCAGCAGCCAAGAATGGCGGCTAGCCAAAAACATTCAGTACTTC
TRBJ2-3 | once | . | TRBV15 | CATSQGLTTDTQYF | TGTGCCACCAGCCAAGGACTGACCACAGATACGCAGTATTTT
TRBJ2-7 | . | . | TRBV29-1 | CSVEDRSRYEQYF | TGCAGCGTTGAAGACAGGTCCAGGTACGAGCAGTACTTC
TRBJ1-2 | . | . | TRBV30 | CAWILEGQGYGYTF | TGTGCCTGGATCCTAGAGGGGCAGGGCTATGGCTACACCTTC
TRBJ1-2 | once | TRBD1 | TRBV30 | CAWSVLRGLDGYTF | TGTGCCTGGAGTGTATTAAGGGGGCTTGATGGCTACACCTTC
TRBJ1-3 | . | . | TRBV2 | CASSLTRQSSGNTIYF | TGTGCCAGCAGTTTGACTCGACAAAGCTCTGGAAACACCATATATTTT
TRBJ1-2 | . | TRBD1 | TRBV30 | CAWYLARGQDYGYTF | TGTGCCTGGTACCTCGCTCGGGGACAGGACTATGGCTACACCTTC
TRBJ2-7 | few | TRBD2 | TRBV5-1 | CASSLGTRGLEQYF | TGCGCCAGCAGCTTGGGGACTAGGGGTCTCGAGCAGTACTTC
TRBJ1-5 | . | TRBD1 | TRBV25-1 | CASSGTGGNQPQHF | TGTGCCAGCAGTGGCACAGGGGGAAATCAGCCCCAGCATTTT
TRBJ2-3 | . | . | TRBV6-5 | CAARSTDTQYF | TGTGCCGCCCGAAGCACAGATACGCAGTATTTT
TRBJ2-5 | . | . | TRBV15 | CATSRDRQGGETQYF | TGTGCCACCAGCAGGGATAGGCAGGGTGGTGAGACCCAGTACTTC
TRBJ1-2 | . | . | TRBV7-2 | CASSLGQGGGYTF | TGTGCCAGCAGCTTAGGCCAGGGTGGAGGCTACACCTTC
TRBJ2-5 | few | TRBD2 | TRBV10-3 | CAIRPSGGETQYF | TGTGCCATCAGGCCTAGCGGGGGTGAGACCCAGTACTTC
TRBJ2-1 | . | . | TRBV27 | CASSSSGRHNEQFF | TGTGCCAGCAGTTCATCAGGGAGACACAATGAGCAGTTCTTC
TRBJ2-1 | few | . | TRBV29-1 | CSAVSQGFSYNEQFF | TGCAGCGCCGTAAGCCAGGGGTTTTCTTACAATGAGCAGTTCTTC
TRBJ2-2 | . | TRBD1 | TRBV29-1 | CSFRQGRNTGELFF | TGCAGCTTCCGACAGGGTCGGAACACCGGGGAGCTGTTTTTT
TRBJ2-1 | few | . | TRBV5-4 | CASSSWEYNEQFF | TGTGCCAGCAGCTCCTGGGAGTACAATGAGCAGTTCTTC
TRBJ1-2 | . | . | TRBV2 | CASSGTGQYGYTF | TGTGCCAGCAGCGGGACTGGACAGTATGGCTACACCTTC
TRBJ2-7 | . | . | TRBV4-2 | CASSQDYQGGYEQYF | TGTGCCAGCAGCCAAGATTACCAGGGGGGCTACGAGCAGTACTTC
TRBJ1-1 | . | . | TRBV5-1 | CASRTLDTVANTEAFF | TGCGCCAGCAGGACGCTAGACACCGTAGCGAACACTGAAGCTTTCTTT
TRBJ2-5 | few | TRBD1 | TRBV5-6 | CASSRQGVEETQYF | TGTGCCAGCAGCAGGCAGGGGGTCGAGGAGACCCAGTACTTC
TRBJ1-1 | . | . | TRBV7-2 | CASSLVVGGVMGRGTEAFF | TGTGCCAGCAGCCTAGTCGTCGGGGGAGTGATGGGGCGGGGCACTGAAGCTTTCTTT
TRBJ1-1 | . | . | TRBV30 | CAWMRTGGTEAFF | TGTGCCTGGATGCGGACGGGCGGCACTGAAGCTTTCTTT
TRBJ2-5 | . | TRBD2 | TRBV29-1 | CSVEPLIAGKEETQYF | TGCAGCGTCGAACCTCTTATAGCGGGGAAGGAGGAGACCCAGTACTTC
TRBJ2-1 | . | . | TRBV7-2 | CASSREAHSYNEQFF | TGTGCCAGCAGTCGGGAAGCGCACTCCTACAATGAGCAGTTCTTC
TRBJ2-7 | . | . | TRBV19 | CASSMGRDYYEQYF | TGTGCCAGTAGTATGGGCAGGGATTACTACGAGCAGTACTTC
TRBJ2-3 | . | . | TRBV19 | CASSTQGADTQYF | TGTGCCAGTAGTACGCAGGGCGCAGATACGCAGTATTTT
TRBJ2-2 | . | . | TRBV6-5 | CASSYGGSNTGELFF | TGTGCCAGCAGTTACGGGGGTAGCAACACCGGGGAGCTGTTTTTT
TRBJ2-5 | . | . | TRBV28 | CASSLWSNKQETQYF | TGTGCCAGCAGTTTATGGAGTAATAAACAAGAGACCCAGTACTTC
TRBJ2-5 | few | . | TRBV2 | CASSPFPGRGGETQYF | TGTGCCAGCAGCCCTTTCCCCGGGAGAGGAGGAGAGACCCAGTACTTC
TRBJ1-2 | . | . | TRBV28 | CASSPPQGNYGYTF | TGTGCCAGCAGTCCACCTCAGGGCAACTATGGCTACACCTTC
TRBJ2-3 | once | . | TRBV5-1 | CASSLEGGQSTDTQYF | TGCGCCAGCAGCTTGGAGGGGGGACAGAGCACAGATACGCAGTATTTT
TRBJ2-3 | few | TRBD1 | TRBV4-1 | CASSQPGQGGTDTQYF | TGCGCCAGCAGCCAACCCGGACAGGGAGGCACAGATACGCAGTATTTT
TRBJ2-7 | . | . | TRBV9 | CASSSPGEQYF | TGTGCCAGCAGCTCCCCAGGGGAGCAGTACTTC
TRBJ2-3 | . | . | TRBV25-1 | CASNSLQATQYF | TGTGCCAGCAACAGCTTACAGGCAACGCAGTATTTT
TRBJ1-2 | . | . | TRBV14 | CASSPNNHGGYTF | TGTGCCAGCAGCCCCAACAACCACGGAGGCTACACCTTC
TRBJ2-5 | . | . | TRBV5-1 | CASSLATQETQYF | TGCGCCAGCAGCTTGGCAACACAAGAGACCCAGTACTTC
TRBJ2-5 | . | . | TRBV20-1 | CSARIQETQYF | TGCAGTGCTAGAATACAAGAGACCCAGTACTTC
TRBJ2-2 | . | . | TRBV19 | CASSIASGELFF | TGTGCCAGTAGTATAGCCAGCGGGGAGCTGTTTTTT
TRBJ2-7 | . | . | TRBV29-1 | CSVANFGEQYF | TGCAGCGTTGCGAATTTTGGGGAGCAGTACTTC